The 5 T cell receptor beta chains presented below share a single source sample, sequenced in a study of blood T cell repertoires in COVID-19. TCRdb keeps only in-frame clones here, not all; method: immunoSEQ multiplex PCR. The table has 90,000 or so clones, about 76% seen once. The sample was peripheral blood. These receptors were obtained from a human donor in a cohort sampled during active COVID-19.

The CDR3 DNA sequence: TGTGCCACCAGTGAAATGCCTACTAGCGGGAAAAACAATGAGCAGTTCTTC. Translated, it gives CATSEMPTSGKNNEQFF. The chain uses TRBV24-1 and TRBJ2-1, with 10 nucleotides matching TRBD2. Germline trimming cut 4 bases from V and 5 bases from J; bases unmatched to any gene: 10. The CDR3 covers 17 residues. The germline CDR1 and CDR2 sequences are KGHDR and SFDVKD.

V gene TRBV2 combines with J gene TRBJ2-7; D may be TRBD2 (6 bases). CDR3 length: 12 residues. V lost 6 bases, J lost 7 bases, and 13 bases lay in between. CDR1 is SNHLY and CDR2 is FYNNEI in the germline V gene. The CDR3 protein is CASSPRGREQYF. Here the CDR3 DNA reads TGTGCCAGCAGCCCCCGGGGGAGGGAGCAGTACTTC.

The chain links TRBV5-4 to TRBJ1-2, with TRBD1 identical over 7 bases. The germline V gene encodes CDR1 SGHNT and CDR2 YYREEE (reference sequence). CDR3 length equals 15 residues. With V trimmed by 0 bases and J by 1 base, 3 bases remained unmatched. CDR3 in amino acids: CASSLGQGRNYGYTF. The CDR3 DNA follows: TGTGCCAGCAGCTTGGGACAGGGTCGTAACTATGGCTACACCTTC.

This sequence joins TRBV6-1 and TRBJ2-1, with D possibly TRBD2 on 6 matching bases. Germline values: CDR1 MNHNS, CDR2 SASEGT. The V gene lost 2 bases and the J gene lost 9 bases, with 11 bases spanning the gap. There are 13 residues in the CDR3. Here the CDR3 reads CASSERLDGEQFF. The CDR3 DNA follows: TGTGCCAGCAGTGAACGACTAGATGGTGAGCAGTTCTTC.

The chain couples TRBV28 to TRBJ2-3; perhaps TRBD1 as D (5 bases). This CDR3 is built from 13 residues. The V end was cut by 5 bases, the J end by 2 bases, with 8 bases between. Germline V lookup: CDR1 MDHEN, CDR2 SYDVKM. The CDR3 reads CASSPTATDTQYF. The CDR3 nucleotides are TGTGCCAGCAGTCCGACAGCCACAGATACGCAGTATTTT.